This T cell receptor (beta chain) was identified in a study of T cells after posttransplantation cyclophosphamide. General observations from the study: Later post-transplant blood repertoires were often dominated by donor CD8+ memory clones. TRB overlap between skin or GI tissue T cells and blood was limited.

With respect to this clone: As yet, its antigen is unknown.

The ends were cut back, 6 bases at V and 5 bases at J, with 16 bases in the middle. CDR1 and CDR2 (germline): SGHTA, FQGNSA. This CDR3 has 15 amino acids. Using immunoSEQ multiplex PCR, the repertoire was profiled, and TCRdb retains in-frame clones only, with some absent. The data hold more than 60,000 clones, with approximately 92% observed a single time. Sequencing input: PBMCs. The clonotype was recovered from a woman under 40 in good health and a related stem cell transplant donor. The J gene is TRBJ2-2, the V gene TRBV7-2; D gene unclear. CDR3 DNA: TGTGCCAGCAGACGAACACCTCAATATACCGGGGAGCTGTTTTTT. Protein: CASRRTPQYTGELFF.